This entry lists 4 T cell receptor beta chains sequenced from one sample in a study of T-cell reconstitution after alpha-beta-depleted transplantation in children. The TCRbeta library incorporated unique molecular identifiers. TCRdb redid the calling of the PCR reads with MiXCR, one entry per CDR3 protein. Counted here are more than 400,000 distinct CDR3 sequences, 10% to 12% occurring once; the ten biggest clones make up approximately 15%. The specimen was PBMCs, mostly from graft donor cells, collected 180 days after TCRalphabeta/CD19-depleted stem cell transplant. Receptors were obtained from a female patient aged 2-9 years who had a stem cell transplant for aplastic anemia, so the T cells may come from the graft donor.

This clonotype was recorded a few times. The chain joins TRBV11-3 to TRBJ2-5; unclear D gene. Between the trimmed V and J ends, which lost 1 base and 1 base, there was a span of 10 bases. Germline assignment: CDR1 SGHNT and CDR2 YENEEA. This CDR3 is built from 15 residues. The CDR3 nucleotides read TGTGCCAGCAGCTTAGGGTCAGGACCCCAAGAGACCCAGTACTTC. It is translated as CASSLGSGPQETQYF.

The chain employs TRBV7-2 and TRBJ1-6, with D perhaps TRBD1 (5 bases). CDR1 is SGHTA and CDR2 is FQGNSA in the germline V gene. The CDR3 consists of 14 residues. The ends were cut back, 5 bases at V and 7 bases at J, with 12 bases in the middle. The DNA of the CDR3 is TGTGCCAGCAGCCAGGGACCGAGCAATTCACCCCTCCACTTT. Residues: CASSQGPSNSPLHF.

The V call is TRBV12-3 or TRBV12-4, the J call TRBJ2-3; 11 nucleotides align to TRBD2. Unmatched junction bases numbered 7, after V lost 3 bases and J lost 5 bases. The CDR3 loop spans 16 amino acids. The CDR3 spells CASSFVGTSGGDTQYF. CDR3 bases: TGTGCCAGCAGTTTTGTCGGGACTAGCGGAGGAGATACGCAGTATTTT.

This clonotype showed up many times. The chain is built from TRBV12-3 or TRBV12-4 and TRBJ2-7; D unresolved. The CDR3 spans 17 residues. V dropped 2 bases and J dropped 2 bases, with 19 bases sitting between them. CDR3 sequence reads: CASSLSRLTSEAYEQYF. The CDR3 nucleotides read TGTGCCAGCAGTTTATCAAGATTGACGTCCGAAGCCTACGAGCAGTACTTC.